The rows below give T cell receptor beta chains drawn from one sample of a study of cytomegalovirus exposure and HLA in healthy donors. Assay: immunoSEQ multiplex PCR; the TCRdb copy retains only in-frame clones and omits some. The table shows some 120,000 clones, with 75% to 90% occurring only once. The specimen sequenced was PBMCs. Every receptor here comes from a man over 45 in good health and CMV-seronegative. The CDR3 runs from the conserved cysteine through the conserved F or W. D genes are given only for firm matches. Rows may omit the clone size; those that give it use once, few, many or a size class.

clone size	V gene	D gene	J gene	CDR3 DNA	CDR3 protein
.	TRBV4-2	.	TRBJ1-5	TGTGCCAGCAGCCAGAACAGGGACAATCAGCCCCAGCATTTT	CASSQNRDNQPQHF
.	TRBV19	.	TRBJ2-1	TGTGCCAGTAGTATAAACAGGTACAATGAGCAGTTCTTC	CASSINRYNEQFF
.	TRBV7-2	.	TRBJ2-2	TGTGCCAGCAGCGGACTCCTGAACACCGGGGAGCTGTTTTTT	CASSGLLNTGELFF
.	TRBV28	.	TRBJ2-7	TGTGCCAGCAGTTTTAGCCTACCACAGGGAACAAGGGACTACGAGCAGTACTTC	CASSFSLPQGTRDYEQYF
.	TRBV7-2	.	TRBJ2-7	TGTGCCAGCAGCTTAGGGTCAGGGGACTACGAGCAGTACTTC	CASSLGSGDYEQYF
.	TRBV7-9	.	TRBJ1-1	TGTGCCAGCAGCTTAGGCCCCGGGGGGGCGGACCAAAAAGCTTTCTTT	CASSLGPGGADQKAFF
.	TRBV5-4	.	TRBJ2-2	TGTGCCAGCAGCTTGACTTCCACCGGGGAGCTGTTTTTT	CASSLTSTGELFF
few	TRBV28	.	TRBJ1-3	TGTGCCAGCAGTTTCCCTCGAAACACCATATATTTT	CASSFPRNTIYF
.	TRBV11-2	TRBD2	TRBJ2-5	TGTGCCAGCAGCGTCGGGACTAGCGGGAGGTACGGAGAGACCCAGTACTTC	CASSVGTSGRYGETQYF
few	TRBV4-2	TRBD1	TRBJ2-7	TGTGCCGGCAGCTCGTACAGGGGGAACTCCTACGAGCAGTACTTC	CAGSSYRGNSYEQYF
.	TRBV2	.	TRBJ1-1	TGTGCCAGCAGTGTAGGGGGTGGCACTGAAGCTTTCTTT	CASSVGGGTEAFF
once	TRBV4-3	.	TRBJ1-6	TGCGCCAGCGGCCAAGAGACTGATAATTCACCCCTCCACTTT	CASGQETDNSPLHF
.	TRBV30	.	TRBJ1-1	TGTGCCTGGAGCAACCGCAGGGATCTCCAAGTAGCTTTCTTT	CAWSNRRDLQVAFF
.	TRBV6-5	.	TRBJ2-7	TGTGCCAGCAGCCGAGGACTGAGCTCCTACGAGCAGTACTTC	CASSRGLSSYEQYF
.	TRBV5-4	.	TRBJ1-6	TGTGCCAGCAGCCTTCACACCTATAATTCACCCCTCCACTTT	CASSLHTYNSPLHF
.	TRBV7-3	TRBD1	TRBJ2-2	TGTGCCAGCAGCCCCGACAGGGTTGGCACCGGGGAGCTGTTTTTT	CASSPDRVGTGELFF
once	TRBV19	.	TRBJ2-3	TGTGCCAGTAGTATAGATCGAGGGACACCGAGCACAGATACGCAGTATTTT	CASSIDRGTPSTDTQYF
.	TRBV5-4	.	TRBJ1-1	TGTGCCAGCAGCTTGCAGGGGAGCACTGAAGCTTTCTTT	CASSLQGSTEAFF
once	TRBV9	TRBD2	TRBJ2-7	TGTGCCAGCAGCGTAGGGACTAGCGGCCCCTACGAGCAGTACTTC	CASSVGTSGPYEQYF
.	TRBV4-2	.	TRBJ1-5	TGTGCCAGCAGCCTGAACCCACAGGGACATTATCAGCCCCAGCATTTT	CASSLNPQGHYQPQHF
.	TRBV6-5	.	TRBJ1-3	TGTGCCAGCAGTTACAGAGGGCCCGGAAACACCATATATTTT	CASSYRGPGNTIYF
.	TRBV6-4	.	TRBJ1-6	TGTGCCAGCAGGGCTCCAGGTAGAAATTCACCCCTCCACTTT	CASRAPGRNSPLHF
.	TRBV11-2	.	TRBJ2-3	TGTGCCAGCAGCTTAGGCGTGGGGGGGCAGTATTTT	CASSLGVGGQYF
.	TRBV18	TRBD1	TRBJ1-2	TGTGCCAGCTCACCACGAGGACAGGGCTCTAACTATGGCTACACCTTC	CASSPRGQGSNYGYTF
.	TRBV10-3	TRBD1	TRBJ1-2	TGTGCCATCAGTGAGTCCCGCGGGGACAGGGGGGCGCCCAATGGCTACACCTTC	CAISESRGDRGAPNGYTF
once	TRBV5-1	.	TRBJ2-7	TGCGCCAGCCGGTACGAGCAGTACTTC	CASRYEQYF
once	TRBV18	TRBD1	TRBJ1-5	TGTGCCAGCTCACCGACCGGGACAGGGGAGCAGCCCCAGCATTTT	CASSPTGTGEQPQHF
.	TRBV7-6	TRBD1	TRBJ2-7	TGTGCCAGCAGCCGCGGACAGGGGGACTACGAGCAGTACTTC	CASSRGQGDYEQYF
.	TRBV28	TRBD2	TRBJ2-7	TGTGCCAGCAGTTCCAACTCGGGACTAGCGGGGGCCTTCCTCTACGAGCAGTACTTC	CASSSNSGLAGAFLYEQYF
.	TRBV4-3	.	TRBJ2-7	TGCGCCAGCAGCCAAGATGCGGAGATCTACGAGCAGTACTTC	CASSQDAEIYEQYF
.	TRBV28	TRBD1	TRBJ2-7	TGTGCCAGCAGTCTGCGACAGGGGACCTACGAGCAGTACTTC	CASSLRQGTYEQYF
.	TRBV4-1	.	TRBJ2-3	TGCGCCAGCAGCCAAGGTCTGGCGGTCGGCACAGATACGCAGTATTTT	CASSQGLAVGTDTQYF
few	TRBV14	.	TRBJ2-7	TGTGCCAGCAGCCAAGACGGGTACGAGCAGTACTTC	CASSQDGYEQYF
.	TRBV19	.	TRBJ2-4	TGTGCCAGTAGGGTCAAGGGCGGGGAGATTCAGTACTTC	CASRVKGGEIQYF
.	TRBV7-8	.	TRBJ2-2	TGTGCCAGCAGGCCGATTAGAAGCACCGGGGAGCTGTTTTTT	CASRPIRSTGELFF
.	TRBV7-6	TRBD2	TRBJ2-1	TGTGCCAGCAGCTTATCGTCTAGCGGGGGACATGAGCAGTTCTTC	CASSLSSSGGHEQFF
.	TRBV4-3	.	TRBJ2-1	TGCGCCAGCAGCCAGCGCCTAGGGGAAGTGCAGTTCTTC	CASSQRLGEVQFF
.	TRBV9	TRBD1	TRBJ2-3	TGTGCCAGCAGCCAGGCTGGGGGACAGGGGGTTAACACAGATACGCAGTATTTT	CASSQAGGQGVNTDTQYF
.	TRBV9	TRBD2	TRBJ2-7	TGTGCCAGCAGCGTAAGTGTAACGGGAGGCTCCTACGAGCAGTACTTC	CASSVSVTGGSYEQYF
once	TRBV10-3	TRBD2	TRBJ2-3	TGTGCCATCAGTGAGATGGGGACTAGCGGCACAGATACGCAGTATTTT	CAISEMGTSGTDTQYF
once	TRBV5-1	TRBD1	TRBJ2-4	TGCGCCAGCAGCCCGGACAGGGGGACTGGGACCAAAAACATTCAGTACTTC	CASSPDRGTGTKNIQYF
.	TRBV2	TRBD1	TRBJ1-2	TGTGCCAGTGGACAGGGGCGAGGGGTTCGCACCTTC	CASGQGRGVRTF
.	TRBV9	.	TRBJ2-5	TGTGCCAGCAGCGTATCCCCAGCGGAAAGGGAGACCCAGTACTTC	CASSVSPAERETQYF
.	TRBV30	.	TRBJ1-1	TGTGCCTGGATGAGGGGACAAAACACTGAAGCTTTCTTT	CAWMRGQNTEAFF
.	TRBV7-2	TRBD1	TRBJ1-4	TGTGCCAGCAGCGAACCGGGACAGGGGCGGGAAAAACTGTTTTTT	CASSEPGQGREKLFF
once	TRBV9	.	TRBJ1-4	TGTGCCAGCAGCGTAGAGGTCGGGGGGGAAAAACTGTTTTTT	CASSVEVGGEKLFF
.	TRBV6-5	TRBD1	TRBJ1-5	TGTGCCAGCAGTAAGACAGGGGGCAATCAGCCCCAGCATTTT	CASSKTGGNQPQHF
.	TRBV30	TRBD1	TRBJ1-6	TGTGCCTGGCGGGACAGTACACCCCTCCACTTT	CAWRDSTPLHF
.	TRBV5-1	TRBD1	TRBJ2-2	TGCGCCAGCACCCCGGGACAGATCACCGGGGAGCTGTTTTTT	CASTPGQITGELFF
.	TRBV19	.	TRBJ1-4	TGTGCCAGTAGTATTCCCGGAAGGGGAAATGAAAAACTGTTTTTT	CASSIPGRGNEKLFF
.	TRBV9	.	TRBJ2-3	TGTGCCAGCAGCCCAAATTACTCAGGAGATACGCAGTATTTT	CASSPNYSGDTQYF
.	TRBV2	TRBD2	TRBJ2-3	TGTGCCAGCAACCGACTAGCGGGGGGGACAGATACGCAGTATTTT	CASNRLAGGTDTQYF
.	TRBV5-8	TRBD1	TRBJ1-4	TGTGCCAGCAGCTTGAACCCGCTCGGGACAGGGTATGAAAAACTGTTTTTT	CASSLNPLGTGYEKLFF
.	TRBV19	TRBD2	TRBJ2-5	TGTGCCAGTAGTATAGATACTAGCGGTCTGAGAATGCAAGAGACCCAGTACTTC	CASSIDTSGLRMQETQYF